This passage covers 15 T cell receptor beta chains from one sample sequenced in a study of response to subunit inactivated influenza vaccine. TCRdb fed the RT-PCR reads into MiXCR, producing one record per CDR3 protein. This sample yields 590,000 or so distinct CDR3 sequences, of which 13% to 15% are seen a single time; 7.5% to 8% belongs to the top ten. Sequenced material: PBMCs from blood, taken around 15 days before vaccination. These receptors were taken from a man aged 50 to 60 who received an inactivated influenza vaccine.

The chain has TRBV11-1 and TRBJ2-5, with D perhaps given as TRBD1 or TRBD2 (5 bases each). CDR3 length equals 15 residues. Germline V gives CDR1 SGHAT, CDR2 FQDESV (reference sequence). Trimming took 1 base from V and 4 from J, leaving 13 bases between them. Here the CDR3 reads CASSLGRDLRETQYF. The CDR3 DNA follows: TGTGCCAGCAGCTTAGGTCGGGACCTCCGAGAGACCCAGTACTTC.

The rearrangement uses TRBV6-2 or TRBV6-3 and TRBJ2-7; 9 nucleotides match TRBD1. This CDR3 spans 14 amino acids. CDR1 and CDR2 (germline): MNHEY, SVGEGT. J gave up 5 bases and V 7 bases, and 9 bases lay outside the gene matches. CDR3 protein: CASISGTGRNEQYF. The CDR3 coding sequence is TGTGCCAGCATTTCCGGGACAGGGAGAAACGAGCAGTACTTC.

Note on this clonotype: One junction end does not reproduce the germline sequence, and a read error may be involved. This rearrangement joins TRBV4-3 to TRBJ2-1; 9 nucleotides line up with TRBD2. Germline V lookup: CDR1 LGHNA, CDR2 YSLEER. CDR3 length: 14 amino acids. The CDR3 spells CASSRLADYSEQFF. DNA for the CDR3: TGCGCCAGCAGCCGACTAGCGGACTACAGTGAGCAGTTCTTC.

The CDR3 region is CASSDTLTDTQYF. The CDR3 nucleotides are TGTGCCAGCAGTGACACCCTCACAGATACGCAGTATTTT. This chain links TRBV6-4 with TRBJ2-3; D gene unclear. The ends were cut back, 2 bases at V and 2 bases at J, with 5 bases in the middle. This CDR3 has 13 residues. Germline V CDR1 and CDR2: MRHNA, SNTAGT.

This chain links TRBV9 with TRBJ2-5, with a weak D call TRBD2 (5 bases). V lost 0 bases, J lost 1 base, and 10 bases lay in between. From germline, CDR1 is SGDLS and CDR2 YYNGEE. This CDR3 spans 15 amino acids. The CDR3 sequence is CASSVGGNSQETQYF. The CDR3 DNA reads as TGTGCCAGCAGCGTAGGAGGGAACTCCCAAGAGACCCAGTACTTC.

The genes are TRBV5-1 and TRBJ2-7, with 10 bases that match TRBD2. The J segment lost 2 bases and the V segment lost 4 bases, leaving 9 bases of the junction unmatched. From germline, CDR1 is SGHRS and CDR2 YFSETQ. The length of the CDR3 is 16 residues. Written as DNA, the CDR3 is TGCGCCAGCAGCCCTTATTCTAGCGGGAGTACCTACGAGCAGTACTTC. Protein product: CASSPYSSGSTYEQYF.

This chain links TRBV7-8 with TRBJ2-3; D uncertain. The germline V gene has CDR1 SGHVS and CDR2 FQNEAQ. Trimming removed 0 bases from V and 0 bases from J, with 7 bases in between. The CDR3 contains 15 residues. The CDR3 coding sequence is TGTGCCAGCAGCTTAGCCTCTTCTAGCACAGATACGCAGTATTTT. It codes for CASSLASSSTDTQYF.

This clonotype was recorded a few times. The chain uses TRBV10-3 and TRBJ2-7; 7 bases fit TRBD1. Germline assignment: CDR1 ENHRY and CDR2 SYGVKD. V was pared by 5 bases and J by 2 bases, with 6 bases of the junction left unmatched. The CDR3 has 14 residues. The CDR3 loop is CAISRQGKAYEQYF. Here the CDR3 DNA reads TGTGCCATCAGTAGACAGGGAAAAGCCTACGAGCAGTACTTC.

This chain links TRBV10-3 with TRBJ1-3; D ambiguous. The CDR3 covers 12 residues. Trimming stripped 10 bases from V and 4 bases from J, with 11 bases between. Germline CDR1 reads ENHRY; CDR2 reads SYGVKD. This CDR3 reads CATTRSGNTIYF. The CDR3 DNA reads TGTGCCACCACGCGGTCGGGAAACACCATATATTTT.

This clonotype was detected a few times. The chain carries TRBV6-5 and TRBJ2-1; 10 bases are shared with TRBD2. CDR1 and CDR2 (germline): MNHEY, SVGAGI. J was trimmed by 0 bases and V by 0 bases; bases with no gene match: 8. The CDR3 is made up of 19 amino acids. The CDR3 DNA reads TGTGCCAGCAGTTACTCGGGTAGCGGGGGGCAAAGCTCCTACAATGAGCAGTTCTTC. Its protein is CASSYSGSGGQSSYNEQFF.

The sample holds many counts of this clonotype. V usage is TRBV29-1 and J usage is TRBJ2-1; tentative D call: TRBD2 (5 bases). This CDR3 has 10 amino acids. Germline-derived CDR1 and CDR2 are SQVTM and ANQGSEA. Trimming removed 5 bases at V and 8 bases at J, with 7 bases between. CDR3 sequence: CSVHGDEQFF. For the CDR3, the DNA is TGCAGCGTTCACGGGGATGAGCAGTTCTTC.

This clonotype came up many times. The CDR3 DNA is TGTGCCAGCAGTGATACAGGGAAGTACGATGAGCAGTTCTTC. Translated, it gives CASSDTGKYDEQFF. The chain recombines TRBV2 with TRBJ2-1; weak D call: TRBD1 (6 bases). V dropped 3 bases and J dropped 8 bases, with 14 bases sitting between them. This CDR3 is 14 amino acids long. Germline CDR1 SNHLY, CDR2 FYNNEI.

This chain links TRBV4-1 with TRBJ2-5, with D tentatively TRBD2 (5 bases). The CDR3 length is 14 residues. Germline CDR1 MGHRA, CDR2 YSYEKL. V dropped 5 bases and J dropped 9 bases, with 19 bases sitting between them. The CDR3 protein is CASSEGRLQDSQYF. CDR3 in DNA: TGCGCCAGCAGCGAGGGAAGACTCCAGGACTCCCAGTACTTC.

This clonotype has more than one count but fewer than ten. The chain uses TRBV7-2 and TRBJ1-1; 8 nucleotides line up with TRBD1. Trimming at V came to 2 bases and at J to 4 bases, leaving 6 bases not matched to a gene. Germline-derived CDR1 and CDR2 are SGHTA and FQGNSA. The CDR3 totals 15 residues. In DNA, the CDR3 is TGTGCCAGCAGCTTAAAGACAGGGGTTGTCACTGAAGCTTTCTTT. As protein: CASSLKTGVVTEAFF.

This clonotype was recorded a few times. The chain links TRBV28 to TRBJ2-7; tentatively, D is TRBD1 (6 bases). CDR1 is MDHEN and CDR2 is SYDVKM in the germline V gene. Trimming took 8 bases from V and 2 from J, leaving 10 bases between them. The CDR3 sequence is 12 residues long. The CDR3 bases are TGTGCCAGCCGGGACAAACCCTACGAGCAGTACTTC. This encodes CASRDKPYEQYF. Looking up the rest from reference TRBV28 and TRBJ2-7 gives the full variable domain: DVKVTQSSRYLVKRTGEKVFLECVQDMDHENMFWYRQDPGLGLRLIYFSYDVKMKEKGDIPEGYSVSREKKERFSLILESASTNQTSMYLCASRDKPYEQYFGPGTRLTVT.